This TCR beta chain is from a study of blood T cell repertoires in COVID-19. As for the study in general: There were acute and convalescent COVID-19 samples, and they came from the United States, Italy and Spain. Sources were T cells, B-cell-depleted T cells, or PBMCs; the material itself was cDNA or gDNA.

This clone is medium-sized. Authors' data handling: Amplified reference gene primers provided the basis for estimating nucleated cell counts. The data were produced by immunoSEQ multiplex PCR, yet TCRdb's version contains in-frame clones alone and is incomplete. That table furnishes V, J and clone size, whereas the DNA furnished D and trimming. This table has about 39,000 clones, approximately 81% appearing once. The CDR3 is made up of 15 amino acids. V shed 5 bases and J shed 6 bases, with 17 bases lying between them. Germline CDR1 and CDR2: SGHRS and YFSETQ. This clonotype originated in a man aged 55 to 70 in a cohort sampled during active COVID-19. The rearrangement joins TRBV5-1 to TRBJ2-2; the D gene is possibly TRBD2 (6 bases). Material for sequencing was peripheral blood. The CDR3 nucleotides are TGCGCCAGCAGGGCCCGGGGGAACGACGCCGGGGAGCTGTTTTTT. This gives the protein CASRARGNDAGELFF.